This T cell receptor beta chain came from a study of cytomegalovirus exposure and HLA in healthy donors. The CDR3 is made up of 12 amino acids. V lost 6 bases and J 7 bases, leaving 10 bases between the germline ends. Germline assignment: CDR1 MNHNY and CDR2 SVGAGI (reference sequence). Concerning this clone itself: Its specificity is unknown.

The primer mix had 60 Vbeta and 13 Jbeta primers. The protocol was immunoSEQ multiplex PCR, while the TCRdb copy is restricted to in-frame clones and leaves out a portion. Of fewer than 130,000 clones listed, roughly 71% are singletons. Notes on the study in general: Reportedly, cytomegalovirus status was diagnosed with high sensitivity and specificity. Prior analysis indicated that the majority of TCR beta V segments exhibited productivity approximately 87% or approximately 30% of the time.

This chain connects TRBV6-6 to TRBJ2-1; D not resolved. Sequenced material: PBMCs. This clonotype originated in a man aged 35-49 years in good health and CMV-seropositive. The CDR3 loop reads CASSLSVNEQFF. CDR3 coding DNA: TGTGCCAGCAGCCTCAGCGTGAATGAGCAGTTCTTC.